Listed here are 3 T cell receptor beta chains from one sample, sequenced in a study of blood T cell repertoires in COVID-19. Data came from immunoSEQ multiplex PCR; TCRdb stores just in-frame clones and leaves some out. The table lists roughly 190,000 clones, about 80% of them singletons. Sample: peripheral blood. These receptors were taken from a man between 60 and 70 years old with acute or convalescent COVID-19.

The chain links TRBV7-2 to TRBJ2-7, with D perhaps matching TRBD2 (7 bases). CDR1 is SGHTA, CDR2 FQGNSA, per germline. V was pared by 8 bases and J by 0 bases, with 14 bases between. The CDR3 loop spans 14 amino acids. The CDR3 DNA follows: TGTGCCAGCGCTCGCGGGGGCACCTCCTACGAGCAGTACTTC. Its translation: CASARGGTSYEQYF. The full variable domain, completed using reference TRBV7-2 and TRBJ2-7, is GAGVSQSPSNKVTEKGKDVELRCDPISGHTALYWYRQSLGQGLEFLIYFQGNSAPDKSGLPSDRFSAERTGGSVSTLTIQRTQQEDSAVYLCASARGGTSYEQYFGPGTRLTVT.

The CDR3, as DNA: TGTGCCTGGAGTGCAGATTTCTCTGGGGCCAACGTCCTGACTTTC. Residues: CAWSADFSGANVLTF. This rearrangement joins TRBV30 to TRBJ2-6; unclear D gene. This CDR3 contains 15 residues. Germline V gene sequence: CDR1 GTSNPN, CDR2 SVGIG (reference sequence). Trimming pared 1 base from V and 0 bases from J, leaving 7 bases between. The whole variable domain, remainder taken from reference TRBV30 and TRBJ2-6, is SQTIHQWPATLVQPVGSPLSLECTVEGTSNPNLYWYRQAAGRGLQLLFYSVGIGQISSEVPQNLSASRPQDRQFILSSKKLLLSDSGFYLCAWSADFSGANVLTFGAGSRLTVL.

The chain couples TRBV6-5 to TRBJ2-4, with D perhaps TRBD2 (5 bases). The CDR3 runs 15 residues. CDR1 and CDR2 from the germline V gene are MNHEY and SVGAGI. V gave up 6 bases and J gave up 0 bases, with 12 bases separating them. The CDR3 coding sequence is TGTGCCAGCAGACCGGGAACCCTAGCCAAAAACATTCAGTACTTC. This codes for CASRPGTLAKNIQYF.